The 28 T cell receptor beta chains listed next were all sequenced from one sample in a study of metastatic and nonmetastatic thyroid tumors. Patients were all untreated before their thyroid surgery. TCRdb re-analyzed the PCR reads using MiXCR. The sample contains about 40,000 clones, approximately 12% of which appear only once. The sequenced sample was blood. The receptors derive from a female donor with papillary thyroid cancer or a benign thyroid nodule (not recorded which). Some clones in this sample may be carry-over from other donors' samples.

This clone was observed at least ten times. With a much larger clone just one base away, this may be a read error. It is likely a read error, because the conserved phenylalanine at the end of the CDR3 is missing. The chain links TRBV19 to TRBJ2-1; tentative D call: TRBD2 (6 bases). Germline V gene sequence: CDR1 LNHDA, CDR2 SQIVND (reference sequence). The CDR3 contains 13 residues. Trimming cost V 8 bases and J 6 bases, with 14 bases left between them. CDR3 loop: CASRGEARNEQFS. Here the CDR3 DNA reads TGTGCCAGTCGCGGGGAGGCACGCAATGAGCAGTTCTCC.

This clone was counted ten times or more. The chain has TRBV6-1 and TRBJ1-3, with 9 bases aligning to TRBD1. CDR1 MNHNS and CDR2 SASEGT come from the germline V gene. J gave up 4 bases and V 1 base, and 11 bases lay outside the gene matches. This CDR3 is built from 18 residues. CDR3 DNA: TGTGCCAGCAGTGAAGGGGGGGGACAGGGCAGGATGGGAAACACCATATATTTT. This translates into CASSEGGGQGRMGNTIYF.

The CDR3 nucleotides read TGTGCCACCCCAGCCAAGCGGGGCACCCAGGACGGGAATGAGCAGTTCTTC. This codes for CATPAKRGTQDGNEQFF. The chain has TRBV11-1 and TRBJ2-1; 7 bases match TRBD2. With V trimmed by 10 bases and J by 7 bases, 22 bases remained unmatched. Germline assignment: CDR1 SGHAT and CDR2 FQDESV (reference sequence). The CDR3 runs to 17 residues.

On this clone itself: One base away lies a much larger clone, so this may be a sequencing read error. The sample contains more than one DNA sequence encoding this CDR3. V gene TRBV18 combines with J gene TRBJ1-1; TRBD1 is a possible D gene (6 bases). Looked up from germline, CDR1 is KGHSH and CDR2 is LQKENI. This CDR3 is 14 amino acids long. In nucleotides, the CDR3 is TGTGCCAGCTCACCGGACAGACAGAACACCGAAGCTTTCTTT. Encoded protein: CASSPDRQNTEAFF.

This clone was seen at least ten times. The chain combines TRBV27 with TRBJ2-3; D gene uncertain. Trimming removed 4 bases at V and 5 bases at J, with 10 bases between. The germline V gene has CDR1 MNHEY and CDR2 SMNVEV (reference sequence). The CDR3 has 13 residues. The CDR3 reads CASSSSLGDTQYF. The CDR3 DNA sequence: TGTGCCAGCAGTTCCTCTCTTGGAGATACGCAGTATTTT.

This clone appeared a few times. The chain joins TRBV6-2 or TRBV6-3 to TRBJ2-2, with 10 bases identical to TRBD2. Trimming cost V 2 bases and J 3 bases; bases outside gene matches: 9. Germline V gives CDR1 MNHEY, CDR2 SVGEGT. The CDR3 sequence is 18 residues long. The CDR3 is CASSYTPGLASDTGELFF. In DNA, the CDR3 is TGTGCCAGCAGTTACACACCGGGACTAGCGTCAGACACCGGGGAGCTGTTTTTT.

In this sample, this clone turned up many times. For the CDR3, the DNA is TGCGCCAGCAGTCCTCGGATGAGCTCCTACAATGAGCAGTTCTTC. It is translated as CASSPRMSSYNEQFF. The chain is built from TRBV5-1 and TRBJ2-1; D uncertain. The CDR3 extends over 15 amino acids. Germline CDR1 is SGHRS and CDR2 is YFSETQ. V was pared by 5 bases and J by 0 bases, with 12 bases between.

V and J are TRBV5-1 and TRBJ2-5; D is unclear. The V gene lost 5 bases and the J gene lost 2 bases, with 25 bases spanning the gap. The germline gives CDR1 SGHRS, CDR2 YFSETQ. The CDR3 consists of 18 residues. The chain's CDR3 is CASSSGQASSTFQETQYF. The CDR3 DNA is TGCGCCAGCAGTTCCGGGCAGGCCTCATCAACCTTTCAAGAGACCCAGTACTTC.

V gene TRBV28 combines with J gene TRBJ2-5; TRBD2 might be the D (6 bases). The CDR3 has 14 residues. Trimming shortened V by 6 bases and J by 5 bases, and 16 bases separated the two germline ends. Looked up from germline, CDR1 is MDHEN and CDR2 is SYDVKM. In DNA form, the CDR3 reads TGTGCCAGCAGGGCGATAGCGGCCGGGGAGACCCAGTACTTC. Amino acids: CASRAIAAGETQYF.

This clone showed up many times. CDR3 coding DNA: TGTGCCAGCAGCAAGGGACAATCCTACGAGCAGTACTTC. As protein: CASSKGQSYEQYF. This sequence joins TRBV9 and TRBJ2-7; D possibly corresponds to TRBD1 (6 bases). With 4 bases removed from V and 1 base from J, the gap between germline ends came to 9 bases. CDR3 length equals 13 residues. CDR1 and CDR2 from the germline V gene are SGDLS and YYNGEE.

This clone came up many times. This chain connects TRBV10-3 to TRBJ1-2; 7 bases are a match to TRBD1. The CDR3 consists of 14 residues. Germline assignment: CDR1 ENHRY and CDR2 SYGVKD. The V gene end was trimmed by 3 bases and the J gene end by 8 bases; junction bases not matched to a gene: 9. The CDR3 DNA sequence: TGTGCCATCAGTGAAGTGACAGGGTTAGGGGGCTACACCTTC. Amino acid sequence: CAISEVTGLGGYTF.

There are a few counts of this clone. A much bigger clone sits one base away, suggesting this may be a read error. As the CDR3 is not closed by the conserved phenylalanine or tryptophan, this likely results from a read error. This chain joins TRBV5-5 and TRBJ2-7; the D is unclear. The germline V gene has CDR1 SGHKS and CDR2 YYEKEE (reference sequence). The CDR3 sequence is 11 residues long. V lost 2 bases, J lost 5 bases, and 5 bases lay in between. DNA for the CDR3: TGTGCCAGCAGCTTTTTTGACGAGCAGTACCTC. This encodes CASSFFDEQYL.

The chain is built from TRBV30 and TRBJ1-6, with D perhaps matching TRBD1 (5 bases). Between the trimmed V and J ends, which lost 4 bases and 7 bases, there was a span of 11 bases. CDR1 GTSNPN and CDR2 SVGIG come from the germline V gene (reference sequence). This CDR3 spans 13 amino acids. CDR3 loop: CAWTRSGNSPLHF. Written as DNA, the CDR3 is TGTGCCTGGACCCGCTCAGGGAATTCACCCCTCCACTTT.

This clone was counted at least ten times. The rearrangement links TRBV19 to TRBJ2-6; a weak D match, TRBD1 (5 bases). Looked up from germline, CDR1 is LNHDA and CDR2 is SQIVND (reference sequence). V was pared by 0 bases and J by 2 bases, with 5 bases between. The CDR3 covers 15 residues. CDR3 sequence: CASSIEGAGANVLTF. CDR3 sequence (DNA): TGTGCCAGTAGTATAGAAGGGGCTGGGGCCAACGTCCTGACTTTC. The full variable domain, rest sourced from reference TRBV19 and TRBJ2-6, is DGGITQSPKYLFRKEGQNVTLSCEQNLNHDAMYWYRQDPGQGLRLIYYSQIVNDFQKGDIAEGYSVSREKKESFPLTVTSAQKNPTAFYLCASSIEGAGANVLTFGAGSRLTVL.

This clone appeared a few times. The chain employs TRBV5-6 and TRBJ2-7; TRBD2 agrees at 12 bases. CDR3 length equals 16 residues. Per germline, CDR1 SGHDT and CDR2 YYEEEE. Trimming removed 4 bases from V and 3 bases from J; junction bases left unmatched: 8. CDR3 coding DNA: TGTGCCAGCAGCCACTGGACTAGCGGGATGTTCTACGAGCAGTACTTC. Amino acid sequence: CASSHWTSGMFYEQYF.

This clone was counted a few times. The chain links TRBV5-1 to TRBJ2-4; TRBD2 matches at 9 bases. Looked up from germline, CDR1 is SGHRS and CDR2 is YFSETQ. Germline trimming cut 4 bases from V and 7 bases from J; bases unmatched to any gene: 9. The CDR3 loop spans 15 amino acids. The DNA for the CDR3 is TGCGCCAGCAGCCCAATAGCGGGAGCTCGGAACATTCAGTACTTC. Protein product: CASSPIAGARNIQYF.

This clone was observed many times. The genes are TRBV20-1 and TRBJ2-3, with 9 bases matching TRBD2. Germline V gene lookup returns CDR1 DFQATT and CDR2 SNEGSKA (reference sequence). This CDR3 region has 15 residues. After removal of 3 bases from V and 5 bases from J, the junction contained 9 bases not matched to a gene. CDR3 in amino acids: CSASEGREGRDTQYF. CDR3 nucleotides: TGCAGTGCTAGTGAAGGGCGGGAGGGAAGAGATACGCAGTATTTT.

This clone was seen ten or more times. This chain connects TRBV10-1 to TRBJ2-2; TRBD1 agrees at 9 bases. Germline V gives CDR1 WNHNN, CDR2 SYGVQD (reference sequence). Losses at the gene ends were 6 bases for V and 4 bases for J; bases not matched to a gene: 0. The CDR3 length is 13 residues. The CDR3 DNA follows: TGCGCCAGCAGGGGACAGGGCACCGGGGAGCTGTTTTTT. Protein: CASRGQGTGELFF.

This clone was seen repeatedly, ten times or more. The V call is TRBV3-1, the J call TRBJ2-2; TRBD1 is a possible D gene (6 bases). The CDR3 runs to 14 residues. Germline V gives CDR1 LGHDT, CDR2 YNNKEL (reference sequence). V lost 2 bases, J lost 5 bases, and 9 bases lay in between. The CDR3 nucleotides are TGTGCCAGCAGCCAATACAGGGTTACCGGGGAGCTGTTTTTT. Its protein product is CASSQYRVTGELFF.

This clone has ten or more counts. CDR3 in DNA: TGTGCCAGCAGCCGGGACAGGGTCACAGATACGCAGTATTTT. Amino acids: CASSRDRVTDTQYF. J is TRBJ2-3 and V is TRBV5-4; TRBD1 matches at 9 bases. With 4 bases clipped from V and 2 bases from J, the junction kept 2 bases outside the gene matches. Germline assignment: CDR1 SGHNT and CDR2 YYREEE (reference sequence). The CDR3 is 14 amino acids.

In this sample, this clone turned up many times. At one end the junction does not follow the germline gene, possibly because of a read error. J is TRBJ2-5 and V is TRBV28, with TRBD1 matching over 9 bases. This CDR3 contains 15 residues. Germline values: CDR1 MDHEN, CDR2 SYDVKM. CDR3 residues: CASSLFLGQGPQRDF. The CDR3 DNA reads TGTGCCAGCAGTTTATTTTTGGGACAGGGCCCTCAAAGGGACTTC.

Ten or more counts support this clone. This rearrangement joins TRBV6-1 to TRBJ2-7; weak D call: TRBD1 (5 bases). V lost 7 bases, J lost 2 bases, and 12 bases lay in between. The CDR3 extends over 13 amino acids. Per the germline V gene, CDR1 is MNHNS and CDR2 is SASEGT. The DNA of the CDR3 is TGTGCCAGCACCGCCCCGACAGCCTACGAGCAGTACTTC. This sequence encodes CASTAPTAYEQYF.

This chain links TRBV20-1 with TRBJ1-1, with 7 bases fitting TRBD1. The CDR3 sequence is 12 residues long. From germline, CDR1 is DFQATT and CDR2 SNEGSKA (reference sequence). The J segment lost 1 base and the V segment lost 5 bases, leaving 1 base of the junction unmatched. Here the CDR3 reads CSAHRGNTEAFF. The CDR3 region has the DNA TGCAGTGCTCACAGGGGGAACACTGAAGCTTTCTTT.

This clone was picked up many times. The rearrangement joins TRBV3-1 to TRBJ1-5, with unresolved D. Germline CDR1 is LGHDT and CDR2 is YNNKEL (reference sequence). V was cut by 0 bases and J by 5 bases, with 11 bases left in between. There are 15 residues in the CDR3. The CDR3 protein is CASSQDRRWDQPQHF. In nucleotides, the CDR3 is TGTGCCAGCAGCCAAGACAGGCGGTGGGATCAGCCCCAGCATTTT.

This clone was counted at least ten times. Other DNA sequences in this specimen translate into the identical CDR3. The CDR3 region has the DNA TGCAGCGTCCGGGCGGGGGGCAATGAGCAGTTCTTC. Translating it yields CSVRAGGNEQFF. The chain is built from TRBV29-1 and TRBJ2-1, with TRBD2 matching 8 bases. CDR3 length: 12 amino acids. Losses at the gene ends were 6 bases for V and 6 bases for J; bases not matched to a gene: 4. CDR1 is SQVTM and CDR2 is ANQGSEA in the germline V gene.

This clone came up many times. V is TRBV29-1 and J is TRBJ2-1; 12 nucleotides agree with TRBD2. Germline V gene sequence: CDR1 SQVTM, CDR2 ANQGSEA. This CDR3 spans 15 amino acids. The junction had 5 bases not matched to a gene; V was cut back by 7 bases and J by 1 base. Here the CDR3 DNA reads TGCAGCGCACTAGCGGGAGGTTCATCCTACAATGAGCAGTTCTTC. This encodes CSALAGGSSYNEQFF.

This clone was counted a few times. The chain employs TRBV6-1 and TRBJ2-7; TRBD2 aligns across 7 bases. Germline lookup yields CDR1 MNHNS and CDR2 SASEGT. The junction had 9 bases not matched to a gene; V was cut back by 9 bases and J by 4 bases. CDR3 length equals 13 residues. CDR3 sequence (DNA): TGTGCCAGTGGAAGGCTAGCGGCGTACGAGCAGTACTTC. Encoded protein: CASGRLAAYEQYF.

This clone was picked up many times. The chain carries TRBV9 and TRBJ2-1; D remains unclear. Germline CDR1 and CDR2: SGDLS and YYNGEE. CDR3 length: 12 residues. V lost 4 bases, J lost 0 bases, and 2 bases lay in between. In DNA form, the CDR3 reads TGTGCCAGCAGCCCCTCCTACAATGAGCAGTTCTTC. It is translated as CASSPSYNEQFF.